This is a list of T cell receptor beta chains from one sample in a study of blood T cell repertoires in COVID-19. Generated by immunoSEQ multiplex PCR, the TCRdb table keeps only in-frame clones and is missing some. The sample includes almost 200,000 clones, 89% of them seen just once. The specimen was PBMCs or T cells enriched from blood (not recorded which). Receptors were obtained from a woman aged 18-35 years who had recovered from COVID-19. Both conserved end residues are part of each CDR3. Each record gives: V gene, CDR3 protein.

V gene: TRBV30
CDR3 protein: CAWSTGATNEKLFF

V gene: TRBV6-6
CDR3 protein: CASSLDTLYGYTF

V gene: TRBV5-1
CDR3 protein: CASSSSGGHHEQFF

V gene: TRBV4-2
CDR3 protein: CASSRGTSSRDEQFF

V gene: TRBV11-2
CDR3 protein: CASTPGSVTEAFF

V gene: TRBV25-1
CDR3 protein: CASGFRTASTDTQYF

V gene: TRBV27
CDR3 protein: CASSQTSGGGEQFF

V gene: TRBV6-5
CDR3 protein: CASSRDRVGYEQYF

V gene: TRBV15
CDR3 protein: CATSSLAESNYGYTF

V gene: TRBV2
CDR3 protein: CASSYDRWRGYTF

V gene: TRBV7-9
CDR3 protein: CASSWPRGTGDEQYF

V gene: TRBV6-5
CDR3 protein: CASSYARPLTDTQYF

V gene: TRBV29-1
CDR3 protein: CSVASLSLNTEAFF

V gene: TRBV2
CDR3 protein: CASSEDGLNTEAFF

V gene: TRBV21-1
CDR3 protein: CANYSNQPQHF

V gene: TRBV27
CDR3 protein: CASSFSTGGAAFF

V gene: TRBV9
CDR3 protein: CASSVDRGRTGNTIYF

V gene: TRBV5-1
CDR3 protein: CAGLHRESNTGELFF

V gene: TRBV5-1
CDR3 protein: CASSLHTGGGMNTEAFF

V gene: TRBV7-6
CDR3 protein: CASSSQQGHTEAFF

V gene: TRBV7-9
CDR3 protein: CASSPRFGGGSSNTEAFF

V gene: TRBV21-1
CDR3 protein: CASSNPSEEEQFF

V gene: TRBV30
CDR3 protein: CAWSLGETDTQYF

V gene: TRBV9
CDR3 protein: CASSPRQGNRYEQYF

V gene: TRBV14
CDR3 protein: CASSQDRNRAYGYTF

V gene: TRBV7-3
CDR3 protein: CASSLMAGGTDTQYF